This T cell receptor (beta chain) was identified during a study of graft-versus-host responses after intestinal transplantation. At the level of the study: Recipients underwent multivisceral, liver-intestinal, or isolated intestinal transplants. Notes on the study in general: Among recipient marrow samples, GvH clones were found; some appeared first in ileum or blood.

Germline CDR1 is SEHNR and CDR2 is FQNEAQ (reference sequence). V was trimmed by 4 bases and J by 5 bases, leaving 17 bases between them. This CDR3 has 15 amino acids. To note about this clone: Its antigen is as yet unknown.

Profiled with immunoSEQ multiplex PCR; TCRdb holds only in-frame clones, not every one. The sample has about 54,000 clones; about 89% are singletons. This TCR derives from a human patient who received an intestinal transplant, so some T cells may come from the graft donor. This specimen consisted of PBMCs, obtained 650 to 670 days after intestinal transplant. The V gene is TRBV7-9, the J gene TRBJ1-2; D remains unclear. CDR3 residues: CASSSLPRTEYGYTF. The DNA for the CDR3 is TGTGCCAGCAGCTCCCTGCCGAGGACTGAGTATGGCTACACCTTC.